The 30 T cell receptor beta chains below all came from one sample that was sequenced in a study of shared clonotypes between healthy human individuals. This table comes from immunoSEQ multiplex PCR, and its TCRdb copy is limited to in-frame clones, with some not included. The sample consists of approximately 1.5 million clones, 98% of them appearing once. The sequenced sample consisted of naive CD4+ T cells sorted from blood. Subset given: CD45RA+ positively selected. The origin of the receptors is a man aged 25 to 40 in good health.

This rearrangement joins TRBV9 to TRBJ2-3; 8 bases match TRBD2. Losses at the gene ends were 3 bases for V and 0 bases for J; bases not matched to a gene: 6. The CDR3 contains 16 residues. Germline CDR1 and CDR2: SGDLS and YYNGEE. CDR3 DNA sequence: TGTGCCAGCAGCGCCTCCGGGAGGGTTAGCACAGATACGCAGTATTTT. Translation gives CASSASGRVSTDTQYF.

The V gene is TRBV9, the J gene TRBJ2-1; no definite D call. CDR1 and CDR2 from the germline V gene are SGDLS and YYNGEE. With 0 bases removed from V and 9 bases from J, the gap between germline ends came to 13 bases. The CDR3 extends over 14 amino acids. The CDR3 nucleotides are TGTGCCAGCAGCGTAGACCTTCAGTTTGGTGAGCAGTTCTTC. Its translation is CASSVDLQFGEQFF. Full variable domain (remainder filled in from reference TRBV9 and TRBJ2-1): DSGVTQTPKHLITATGQRVTLRCSPRSGDLSVYWYQQSLDQGLQFLIQYYNGEERAKGNILERFSAQQFPDLHSELNLSSLELGDSALYFCASSVDLQFGEQFFGPGTRLTVL.

The chain recombines TRBV5-1 with TRBJ2-7, with D possibly being TRBD2 (5 bases). The CDR3 spans 16 residues. Germline V CDR1 and CDR2: SGHRS, YFSETQ. V was clipped by 4 bases and J by 0 bases, with 17 bases between them. The CDR3 reads CASSRVPGGISYEQYF. The CDR3 DNA follows: TGCGCCAGCAGCCGAGTCCCAGGAGGAATCTCCTACGAGCAGTACTTC.

Of note for this clone: At the DNA level, this CDR3 is encoded by other sequences in the same sample as well. The gene calls are TRBV5-1 and TRBJ1-4, with 7 bases matching TRBD1. Germline values: CDR1 SGHRS, CDR2 YFSETQ. V lost 3 bases and J lost 5; bases outside the gene matches: 4. The CDR3 contains 14 residues. The CDR3 bases are TGCGCCAGCAGCTCGACAGGGACAAATGAAAAACTGTTTTTT. The encoded protein is CASSSTGTNEKLFF.

V and J are TRBV11-2 and TRBJ2-7; 11 bases are a match to TRBD1. V lost 5 bases, J lost 4 bases, and 7 bases stayed unmatched. From germline, CDR1 is SGHAT and CDR2 FQNNGV. This CDR3 comprises 15 residues. CDR3: CASSPGDRGWYEQYF. CDR3 coding DNA: TGTGCCAGCAGCCCTGGGGACAGGGGGTGGTACGAGCAGTACTTC.

The chain employs TRBV6-5 and TRBJ1-2, with TRBD1 as a possible D gene (5 bases). This CDR3 region has 13 residues. V was trimmed by 8 bases and J by 7 bases, leaving 17 bases between them. The germline CDR1 and CDR2 sequences are MNHEY and SVGAGI. CDR3 protein: CASSWGILSGYTF. DNA of the CDR3: TGTGCCAGCTCTTGGGGGATTTTGAGTGGCTACACCTTC.

Written as DNA, the CDR3 is TGTGCCAGCAGAAGTAATGAAAAACTGTTTTTT. It specifies CASRSNEKLFF. V usage is TRBV2 and J usage is TRBJ1-4, with D unresolved. Trimming removed 6 bases at V and 4 bases at J, with 3 bases between. This CDR3 is 11 amino acids long. The germline CDR1 and CDR2 sequences are SNHLY and FYNNEI.

The rearrangement links TRBV9 to TRBJ2-7, with 7 positions matching TRBD2. Germline V gene lookup returns CDR1 SGDLS and CDR2 YYNGEE. The CDR3 sequence is 15 residues long. With 4 bases clipped from V and 7 bases from J, the junction kept 14 bases outside the gene matches. Here the CDR3 DNA reads TGTGCCAGCAGCCCTCGACTAGCTCTTCTTTGGGAGCAGTACTTC. Its translation is CASSPRLALLWEQYF.

V and J are TRBV7-9 and TRBJ2-7; 10 nucleotides line up with TRBD1. V shed 6 bases, J shed 3 bases, and the junction held 14 bases outside the gene matches. The germline gives CDR1 SEHNR, CDR2 FQNEAQ (reference sequence). The CDR3 sequence is 17 residues long. The CDR3 loop reads CASRSERQGAAFYEQYF. CDR3 DNA: TGTGCCAGCAGGTCTGAGAGACAGGGGGCCGCCTTCTACGAGCAGTACTTC.

This sequence joins TRBV19 and TRBJ2-3; possible D gene TRBD2, 5 bases. The CDR3 runs to 12 residues. Germline V gene sequence: CDR1 LNHDA, CDR2 SQIVND (reference sequence). Trimming stripped 5 bases from V and 15 bases from J, with 18 bases between. The CDR3 bases are TGTGCCAGTAGTTCCCGGGATTCAAGCATCTATTTT. This codes for CASSSRDSSIYF.

V and J are TRBV5-1 and TRBJ2-3; D is uncertain. Trimming cost V 1 base and J 2 bases, with 11 bases left between them. This CDR3 is 15 amino acids long. Germline CDR1 SGHRS, CDR2 YFSETQ. This CDR3 reads CASSLYNPDTDTQYF. For the CDR3, the DNA is TGCGCCAGCAGCTTGTACAACCCAGACACAGATACGCAGTATTTT.

The chain joins TRBV7-6 to TRBJ2-7; 10 nucleotides line up with TRBD2. This CDR3 comprises 19 residues. With V trimmed by 2 bases and J by 0 bases, 13 bases remained unmatched. CDR1 and CDR2 (germline): SGHVS, FNYEAQ. Here the CDR3 reads CASSLMIAGGQGLSYEQYF. CDR3 nucleotides: TGTGCCAGCAGCTTAATGATAGCGGGAGGCCAGGGCCTCTCCTACGAGCAGTACTTC.

The V gene is TRBV7-2, the J gene TRBJ2-7; TRBD2 is a possible D gene (6 bases). Trimming removed 0 bases at V and 4 bases at J, with 31 bases between. CDR3 length equals 21 residues. The germline V gene has CDR1 SGHTA and CDR2 FQGNSA. CDR3 loop: CASSLAILRAGSSTPQYEQYF. DNA of the CDR3: TGTGCCAGCAGCTTAGCCATCTTGAGGGCGGGAAGTTCGACCCCCCAGTACGAGCAGTACTTC.

The sample holds one count of this clone. The genes are TRBV5-6 and TRBJ2-2; 12 bases align to TRBD2. This CDR3 is 17 amino acids long. V lost 0 bases and J lost 7; bases outside the gene matches: 7. In germline, CDR1 is SGHDT, CDR2 YYEEEE. The CDR3 nucleotides are TGTGCCAGCAGCTTGGTACCTAGCGGGAGGGCCATCGGGGAGCTGTTTTTT. Protein: CASSLVPSGRAIGELFF. Drawing the rest from reference TRBV5-6 and TRBJ2-2, the complete variable domain is DAGVTQSPTHLIKTRGQQVTLRCSPKSGHDTVSWYQQALGQGPQFIFQYYEEEERQRGNFPDRFSGHQFPNYSSELNVNALLLGDSALYLCASSLVPSGRAIGELFFGEGSRLTVL.

The chain combines TRBV5-1 with TRBJ2-5; no clear D. Germline-derived CDR1 and CDR2 are SGHRS and YFSETQ. The V and J ends lost 0 bases and 2 bases respectively, with 8 bases between them. The CDR3 consists of 14 residues. The CDR3 loop reads CASSLEPRQETQYF. The CDR3 region has the DNA TGCGCCAGCAGCTTGGAGCCAAGACAAGAGACCCAGTACTTC.

This chain uses TRBV9 with TRBJ1-2; D perhaps matches TRBD1 (6 bases). Germline values: CDR1 SGDLS, CDR2 YYNGEE. V lost 1 base and J lost 3, with 10 bases in between. This CDR3 contains 14 residues. CDR3 DNA: TGTGCCAGCAGCGTAAGGGGGGACCACTATGGCTACACCTTC. Translated: CASSVRGDHYGYTF.

The J gene is TRBJ2-7, the V gene TRBV18; D is possibly TRBD1 (5 bases). The V gene's germline CDR1 is KGHSH and CDR2 LQKENI. The V end was cut by 6 bases, the J end by 5 bases, with 17 bases between. The CDR3 length is 14 residues. The CDR3 here is CASSYKSRVDEQYF. As DNA, the CDR3 is TGTGCCAGCTCTTACAAATCCAGGGTTGACGAGCAGTACTTC.

The V call is TRBV6-5, the J call TRBJ1-2; tentatively, D is TRBD1 (5 bases). CDR1 and CDR2 from the germline V gene are MNHEY and SVGAGI. CDR3 size: 15 residues. Trimming shortened V by 1 base and J by 8 bases, and 17 bases separated the two germline ends. CDR3 nucleotide sequence: TGTGCCAGCAGTTACTTGCCAGGGTTGGGCGGGGGCTACACCTTC. Encoded protein: CASSYLPGLGGGYTF.

This chain links TRBV6-5 with TRBJ2-1; a weak D match, TRBD2 (6 bases). The CDR3 loop spans 11 amino acids. V was shortened by 8 bases and J by 7 bases, with 9 bases between the two germline ends. Germline V gene lookup returns CDR1 MNHEY and CDR2 SVGAGI. CDR3 nucleotides: TGTGCCAGCGGAGGGAAAAATGAGCAGTTCTTC. Translated: CASGGKNEQFF.

To note about this clone: In the same sample, other DNA sequences code for this CDR3. This chain joins TRBV7-2 and TRBJ2-7; no clear D gene. Trimming cost V 2 bases and J 1 base, with 9 bases left between them. The CDR3 is made up of 14 amino acids. In germline, CDR1 is SGHTA, CDR2 FQGNSA. The DNA for the CDR3 is TGTGCCAGCAGCTTATTAGGCTCTTCCTACGAGCAGTACTTC. It is translated as CASSLLGSSYEQYF.

This clone appeared a single time. This chain connects TRBV9 to TRBJ1-2; D gene unclear. The germline V gene has CDR1 SGDLS and CDR2 YYNGEE. The CDR3 is 14 amino acids. Trimming took 1 base from V and 1 from J, leaving 8 bases between them. The CDR3 region has the DNA TGTGCCAGCAGCGTACAGCAATATAACTATGGCTACACCTTC. As protein: CASSVQQYNYGYTF.

CDR3 bases: TGTGCCAGCAGTGAAGGCAGGGGATGGAGGAATGAAAAACTGTTTTTT. Translated, it gives CASSEGRGWRNEKLFF. The chain has TRBV2 and TRBJ1-4; weak D call: TRBD1 (6 bases). V was shortened by 1 base and J by 5 bases, with 14 bases between the two germline ends. CDR3 length: 16 amino acids. Germline loops: CDR1 SNHLY, CDR2 FYNNEI. Full variable domain (remainder filled in from reference TRBV2 and TRBJ1-4): EPEVTQTPSHQVTQMGQEVILRCVPISNHLYFYWYRQILGQKVEFLVSFYNNEISEKSEIFDDQFSVERPDGSNFTLKIRSTKLEDSAMYFCASSEGRGWRNEKLFFGSGTQLSVL.

The rearrangement joins TRBV5-1 to TRBJ1-1; weak D call: TRBD1 (5 bases). Trimming took off 0 bases at V and 4 bases at J, with 10 bases between the two ends. CDR3 length: 14 amino acids. Germline V lookup: CDR1 SGHRS, CDR2 YFSETQ. This CDR3 is CASSLGQRFTEAFF. The CDR3 DNA sequence: TGCGCCAGCAGCTTGGGACAGAGGTTCACTGAAGCTTTCTTT.

This chain uses TRBV19 with TRBJ2-7, with 9 bases lining up with TRBD1. The CDR3 extends over 13 amino acids. The germline V gene encodes CDR1 LNHDA and CDR2 SQIVND (reference sequence). The trim removed 5 bases at V and 3 bases at J, leaving 2 bases unmatched. The DNA for the CDR3 is TGTGCCAGTAGTGCGGACAGGGGCTACGAGCAGTACTTC. This gives the protein CASSADRGYEQYF. Full variable domain (rest looked up from reference TRBV19 and TRBJ2-7): DGGITQSPKYLFRKEGQNVTLSCEQNLNHDAMYWYRQDPGQGLRLIYYSQIVNDFQKGDIAEGYSVSREKKESFPLTVTSAQKNPTAFYLCASSADRGYEQYFGPGTRLTVT.

The rearrangement joins TRBV9 to TRBJ2-3; D perhaps matches TRBD2 (5 bases). The V end was cut by 0 bases, the J end by 4 bases, with 18 bases between. The CDR3 length is 17 residues. Germline CDR1 SGDLS, CDR2 YYNGEE. Written as DNA, the CDR3 is TGTGCCAGCAGCGTAGCCAAGGACGCGGGCTTAGCAGATACGCAGTATTTT. This sequence encodes CASSVAKDAGLADTQYF. The variable domain in full, with the rest retrieved from reference TRBV9 and TRBJ2-3, is DSGVTQTPKHLITATGQRVTLRCSPRSGDLSVYWYQQSLDQGLQFLIQYYNGEERAKGNILERFSAQQFPDLHSELNLSSLELGDSALYFCASSVAKDAGLADTQYFGPGTRLTVL.

The genes are TRBV27 and TRBJ1-1; 8 nucleotides agree with TRBD1. V shed 5 bases, J shed 1 base, and the junction held 3 bases outside the gene matches. There are 14 residues in the CDR3. Germline V CDR1 and CDR2: MNHEY, SMNVEV (reference sequence). The CDR3: CASSPGQGNTEAFF. In nucleotides, the CDR3 is TGTGCCAGCAGTCCCGGACAGGGGAACACTGAAGCTTTCTTT.

V gene TRBV30 combines with J gene TRBJ2-1; 9 positions match TRBD2. The CDR3 has 15 amino acids. The junction had 8 bases not matched to a gene; V was cut back by 5 bases and J by 3 bases. The germline gives CDR1 GTSNPN, CDR2 SVGIG (reference sequence). The CDR3 nucleotides are TGTGCCTGGTTTCCCAAGCGGGGGGTCTACAATGAGCAGTTCTTC. Translated, it gives CAWFPKRGVYNEQFF. Complete variable domain (other parts from reference TRBV30 and TRBJ2-1): SQTIHQWPATLVQPVGSPLSLECTVEGTSNPNLYWYRQAAGRGLQLLFYSVGIGQISSEVPQNLSASRPQDRQFILSSKKLLLSDSGFYLCAWFPKRGVYNEQFFGPGTRLTVL.

The chain recombines TRBV5-4 with TRBJ1-1; D is ambiguous. V lost 4 bases and J lost 3, with 16 bases in between. CDR1 is SGHNT and CDR2 is YYREEE in the germline V gene (reference sequence). CDR3 length: 15 amino acids. CDR3 in DNA: TGTGCCAGCAGCAGTTTAAACAGCCCGTACACTGAAGCTTTCTTT. Its translation: CASSSLNSPYTEAFF.

The DNA of the CDR3 is TGTGCCAGCAGCCTTGGACAGGGGGCGCGCACCGGGGAGCTGTTTTTT. It specifies CASSLGQGARTGELFF. The rearrangement uses TRBV9 and TRBJ2-2; the match to TRBD1 covers 11 bases. The V gene end was trimmed by 4 bases and the J gene end by 4 bases; junction bases not matched to a gene: 6. CDR3 length: 16 amino acids. Per germline, CDR1 SGDLS and CDR2 YYNGEE. The full variable domain, with the rest looked up from reference TRBV9 and TRBJ2-2, is DSGVTQTPKHLITATGQRVTLRCSPRSGDLSVYWYQQSLDQGLQFLIQYYNGEERAKGNILERFSAQQFPDLHSELNLSSLELGDSALYFCASSLGQGARTGELFFGEGSRLTVL.

Only one count was recorded for this clone. Different DNA sequences within this sample yield the same CDR3. This chain joins TRBV5-4 and TRBJ1-3; D unresolved. The germline V gene has CDR1 SGHNT and CDR2 YYREEE (reference sequence). This CDR3 has 14 amino acids. Trimming removed 0 bases from V and 4 bases from J, with 8 bases in between. The CDR3 loop is CASSLVPGGNTIYF. The CDR3 DNA follows: TGTGCCAGCAGCTTGGTGCCGGGAGGAAACACCATATATTTT. Full variable domain (missing parts from reference TRBV5-4 and TRBJ1-3): ETGVTQSPTHLIKTRGQQVTLRCSSQSGHNTVSWYQQALGQGPQFIFQYYREEENGRGNFPPRFSGLQFPNYSSELNVNALELDDSALYLCASSLVPGGNTIYFGEGSWLTVV.